This T cell receptor beta chain was identified during a study of cytomegalovirus exposure and HLA in healthy donors. Study-level findings and limits: Confirmation was obtained in vitro that three CMV-associated chains are specific for CMV antigens.

The primer mix had 60 Vbeta and 13 Jbeta primers. Generated by immunoSEQ multiplex PCR, the TCRdb table keeps only in-frame clones and is missing some. The sample shows 150,000 to 250,000 clones, around three quarters of them seen only once. This CDR3 spans 14 amino acids. Unmatched junction bases numbered 3, after V lost 1 base and J lost 2 bases. Germline V CDR1 and CDR2: SGHDT, YYEEEE. This clone was picked up one time. Its antigen is still unknown. Source material: PBMCs. This clonotype was obtained from a man aged 30 to 45 in good health and CMV-seronegative. The chain recombines TRBV5-6 with TRBJ2-7; 7 nucleotides match TRBD1. CDR3 in DNA: TGTGCCAGCAGCTTGCCGGGACAGCCCTACGAGCAGTACTTC. It translates to CASSLPGQPYEQYF.